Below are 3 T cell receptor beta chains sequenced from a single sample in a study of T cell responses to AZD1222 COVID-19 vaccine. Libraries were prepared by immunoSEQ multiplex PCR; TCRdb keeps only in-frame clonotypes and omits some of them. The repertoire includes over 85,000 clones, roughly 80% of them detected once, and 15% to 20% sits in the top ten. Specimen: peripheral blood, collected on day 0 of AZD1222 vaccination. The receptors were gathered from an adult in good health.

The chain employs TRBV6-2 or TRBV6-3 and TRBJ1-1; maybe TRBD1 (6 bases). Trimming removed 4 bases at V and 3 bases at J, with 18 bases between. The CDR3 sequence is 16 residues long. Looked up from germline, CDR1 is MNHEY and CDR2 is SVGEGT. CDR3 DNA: TGTGCCAGCAGTTTTCAGGCTACAGGGCGAGACACTGAAGCTTTCTTT. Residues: CASSFQATGRDTEAFF.

Here the CDR3 reads CASIRTSGSYEQYF. CDR3 nucleotide sequence: TGTGCCAGCATTAGGACTAGCGGATCCTACGAGCAGTACTTC. This sequence joins TRBV6-5 and TRBJ2-7; the match to TRBD2 covers 10 bases. The V segment lost 7 bases and the J segment 1 base; nucleotides outside the gene matches: 4. This CDR3 is built from 14 residues. The germline CDR1 and CDR2 sequences are MNHEY and SVGAGI.

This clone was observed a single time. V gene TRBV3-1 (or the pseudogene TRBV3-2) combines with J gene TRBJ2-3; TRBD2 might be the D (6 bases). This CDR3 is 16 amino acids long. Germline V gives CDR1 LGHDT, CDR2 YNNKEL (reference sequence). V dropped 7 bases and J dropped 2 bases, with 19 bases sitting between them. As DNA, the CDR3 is TGTGCCAGCAACGTTTACCGGGACTCCGACACAGATACGCAGTATTTT. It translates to CASNVYRDSDTDTQYF.